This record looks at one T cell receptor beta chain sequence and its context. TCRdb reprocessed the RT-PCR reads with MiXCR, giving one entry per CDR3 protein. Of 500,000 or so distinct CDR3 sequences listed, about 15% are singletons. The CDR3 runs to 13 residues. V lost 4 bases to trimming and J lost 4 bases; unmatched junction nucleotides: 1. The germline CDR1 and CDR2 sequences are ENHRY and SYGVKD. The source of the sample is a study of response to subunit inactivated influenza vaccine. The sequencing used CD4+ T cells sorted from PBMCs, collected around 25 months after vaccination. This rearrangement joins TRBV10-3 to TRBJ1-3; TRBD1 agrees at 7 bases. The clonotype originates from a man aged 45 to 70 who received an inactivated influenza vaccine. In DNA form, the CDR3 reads TGTGCCATCAGTGCGGGACAGGGAAACACCATATATTTT. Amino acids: CAISAGQGNTIYF.